Given below is one TCR beta chain in context. The antigen remains undetermined. These data belong to a study of T cell responses to AZD1222 COVID-19 vaccine. Study conclusions and caveats: Without day 14 samples, only post-peak T cell repertoires were studied. Seropositivity was recorded at baseline in only 6 or 7 AZD1222 recipients. Rises in breadth and depth of Spike-specific TCRs came after two AZD1222 doses. Most donors were white British, females outnumbered males, and clonal diversity was possibly underestimated.

The method was immunoSEQ multiplex PCR; TCRdb's version includes in-frame clones alone and lacks a portion of them. The sample lists around 120,000 clones; more than 75% were seen once. The sequence was obtained from an adult who received the AZD1222 COVID-19 vaccine. Sequencing was performed on peripheral blood, taken 28 days after the second AZD1222 dose.

The CDR3 spells CASSGKGQGDLAQHF. Here the CDR3 DNA reads TGTGCCAGCAGCGGGAAAGGACAGGGGGATCTGGCCCAGCATTTT. The V gene is TRBV7-2, the J gene TRBJ1-5; 10 nucleotides match TRBD1. This CDR3 has 15 residues. The germline V gene encodes CDR1 SGHTA and CDR2 FQGNSA. V shed 5 bases, J shed 11 bases, and the junction held 12 bases outside the gene matches.